This T cell receptor (beta chain) comes out of a study of T cells in Graves' hyperthyroidism and ophthalmopathy. This clonotype was recorded at least ten times. The junction shows a germline mismatch at one end, possibly a read error. The germline CDR1 and CDR2 sequences are KGHSH and LQKENI. This CDR3 comprises 15 residues. Researchers took RNA transcripts and amplified the TCR beta CDR3 regions from them. First-round RT-PCR targeting the TCR CDR3 was performed with the HTBI primer set. TCRdb used MiXCR to reprocess the multiplex PCR reads, holding one entry per CDR3 protein. The sample yields fewer than 450,000 distinct CDR3 sequences, about a fifth seen once.

This sequence was found in a man aged 18 to 29 with Graves' ophthalmopathy. The chain uses TRBV18 and TRBJ1-1; 10 bases map to TRBD1. The sample taken for sequencing was blood. In DNA, the CDR3 is TGCGCCAGCAGCCCTGGACAGGGGGGGAACACTGAAGCTTTCTTT. Residues: CASSPGQGGNTEAFF.